Listed below are T cell receptor beta chains from one sample, sequenced in a study of PD-1 blockade in classical Hodgkin lymphoma. Measured with immunoSEQ multiplex PCR; TCRdb has only the in-frame clones, and not every one. This sample has 7,000 to 8,000 clones, with 77% found just once. The sequencing here drew on CD4+ T cells from blood, taken at baseline. The receptors shown here come from a human donor with classical Hodgkin lymphoma. Both conserved end residues are part of each CDR3. A clone size is listed for some rows: how often the clone was seen (once, few, many), or a class if it is expanded.

>-|TRBJ2-2|TRBV18|16
CASSAAVLAGNGELFF
>medium-sized|TRBJ2-7|TRBV11-2|14
CASSIRDRAYEQYF
>-|TRBJ1-5|TRBV11-2|15
CASSMDRGSNQPQHF
>few|TRBJ1-1|TRBV7-9|15
CASRQGGQPNTEAFF
>-|TRBJ2-1|TRBV2|11
CASSYTNEQFF
>once|TRBJ2-2|TRBV7-9|15
CASSAGQGYTGELFF
>-|TRBJ2-5|TRBV5-1|14
CASSWGDRQETQYF
>-|TRBJ1-3|TRBV11-3|18
CASSLSSGQGAGGNTIYF
>-|TRBJ2-2|TRBV5-4|14
CASSRTGDTGELFF
>-|TRBJ1-1|TRBV11-2|14
CASSLSGVNTEAFF
>-|TRBJ2-7|TRBV18|15
CASSQTQGVAYEQYF
>-|TRBJ1-2|TRBV2|14
CASSGNADGHGYTF
>-|TRBJ1-2|TRBV19|15
CASTLLGTGGQGYTF
>-|TRBJ2-3|TRBV5-6|15
CASSRDRGATDTQYF
>few|TRBJ2-7|TRBV7-9|14
CASSLTSGRVEQYF
>-|TRBJ2-5|TRBV5-1|15
CASSLALAGLETQYF
>-|TRBJ1-1|TRBV2|14
CASNYGGRGTEAFF
>-|TRBJ2-6|TRBV19|16
CASSTPFGSGANVLTF
>-|TRBJ2-2|TRBV10-3|15
CATRLAGRNTGELFF
>-|TRBJ1-4|TRBV10-2|15
CASQPQGASNEKLFF
>few|TRBJ2-3|TRBV6-5|14
CASSYSSRRGTQYF
>-|TRBJ2-1|TRBV4-1|13
CASSQDPAGEQFF
>-|TRBJ2-5|TRBV7-2|16
CASSSNPVAVQETQYF
>-|TRBJ2-7|TRBV19|15
CASSSRESSSDEQYF
>-|TRBJ1-5|TRBV2|15
CASSQEGQVNQPQHF
>-|TRBJ2-7|TRBV9|16
CASSALREPPTGEQYF
>-|TRBJ2-5|TRBV5-1|15
CASSSLWGPQETQYF
>-|TRBJ2-7|TRBV10-1|16
CASSLNNRVPVYEQYF
>-|TRBJ1-2|TRBV5-4|15
CASSTPRTGAHGYTF
>-|TRBJ1-2|TRBV7-2|12
CASSVQLIGYTF
>-|TRBJ2-3|TRBV7-6|15
CASSLMGPRGDTQYF
>-|TRBJ2-7|TRBV5-1|15
CASSITPGQFYEQYF
>-|TRBJ2-1|TRBV6-6|14
CASLKGTGFNEQFF
>-|TRBJ1-1|TRBV6-1|13
CASSPQENTEAFF